These 21 T cell receptor beta chains share one sample of origin, sequenced in a study of blood T cell repertoires in COVID-19. The assay was immunoSEQ multiplex PCR, and TCRdb's table has in-frame clones only and misses some. The sample contains 150,000 to 200,000 clones, 86% of which appear only once. Sample: peripheral blood. The receptor source for this set is a woman aged 60-70 years with COVID-19, enrolled during active disease.

The CDR3 DNA follows: TGTGCCAGCAGCCAAGTGACGGGGACAGGGGTTTTCGAGCAGTACTTC. Protein product: CASSQVTGTGVFEQYF. V and J are TRBV14 and TRBJ2-7; 10 nucleotides agree with TRBD1. The J segment lost 6 bases and the V segment lost 1 base, leaving 9 bases of the junction unmatched. Germline lookup yields CDR1 SGHDN and CDR2 FVKESK. CDR3 size: 16 residues.

CDR3 bases: TGCGCCAGCAGCCCGCAACTAGCGGCCTACGAGCAGTACTTC. This encodes CASSPQLAAYEQYF. This chain connects TRBV5-1 to TRBJ2-7, with TRBD2 matching over 8 bases. This CDR3 comprises 14 residues. Trimming at V came to 4 bases and at J to 2 bases, leaving 5 bases not matched to a gene. The germline CDR1 and CDR2 sequences are SGHRS and YFSETQ.

The chain couples TRBV30 to TRBJ1-6; a weak D match, TRBD1 (5 bases). Trimming left V 2 bases short and J 0 bases short, with 23 bases between. CDR1 is GTSNPN, CDR2 SVGIG, per germline (reference sequence). There are 20 residues in the CDR3. In DNA form, the CDR3 reads TGTGCCTGGAGTATTGGGGGGACCGTTAGTAGGAGCTCCTATAATTCACCCCTCCACTTT. Its protein product is CAWSIGGTVSRSSYNSPLHF.

For the CDR3, the DNA is TGTGCCAGCAGCTTATCACAGGGGGCTATCAGTGAGCAGTTCTTC. It translates to CASSLSQGAISEQFF. This chain uses TRBV7-2 with TRBJ2-1; TRBD1 matches 9 bases. The CDR3 contains 15 residues. The germline gives CDR1 SGHTA, CDR2 FQGNSA. V lost 2 bases and J lost 9; bases outside the gene matches: 8.

This clone showed up just once. The chain combines TRBV19 with TRBJ1-5, with D possibly TRBD1 on 5 matching bases. CDR1 is LNHDA and CDR2 is SQIVND in the germline V gene (reference sequence). Deletions cut 6 bases from V and 3 bases from J, with 27 bases between. This CDR3 region has 19 residues. CDR3 sequence reads: CASSLHISGLQINNQPQHF. The CDR3 DNA reads TGTGCCAGTAGCCTACACATATCAGGGCTCCAAATTAACAATCAGCCCCAGCATTTT.

The V and J genes are TRBV7-2 and TRBJ2-3; 9 bases fit TRBD2. V lost 1 base and J lost 4; bases outside the gene matches: 3. The germline CDR1 and CDR2 sequences are SGHTA and FQGNSA. The length of the CDR3 is 15 residues. CDR3 nucleotide sequence: TGTGCCAGCAGCTTAGTAGCGGGAGTATCAGATACGCAGTATTTT. Its translation: CASSLVAGVSDTQYF.

The chain recombines TRBV3-1 (or the pseudogene TRBV3-2) with TRBJ2-2; the match to TRBD2 covers 9 bases. Germline CDR1 LGHDT, CDR2 YNNKEL (reference sequence). The CDR3 sequence is 19 residues long. V shed 0 bases and J 2 bases; nucleotides not matched to a gene: 10. This chain's CDR3 is CASSQDVRLAETNTGELFF. CDR3 in DNA: TGTGCCAGCAGCCAAGACGTAAGACTAGCGGAAACTAACACCGGGGAGCTGTTTTTT.

The V call is TRBV19, the J call TRBJ2-1; 9 bases are a match to TRBD2. V was clipped by 3 bases and J by 3 bases; unmatched bases: 6. Germline CDR1 and CDR2: LNHDA and SQIVND (reference sequence). The CDR3 totals 16 residues. The CDR3 spells CASSMRAGGYYNEQFF. The CDR3, as DNA: TGTGCCAGTAGTATGAGAGCGGGAGGTTACTACAATGAGCAGTTCTTC.

The chain couples TRBV6-2 or TRBV6-3 to TRBJ1-5, with a possible D match to TRBD1 (6 bases). Trimming removed 0 bases at V and 7 bases at J, with 10 bases between. CDR1 is MNHEY and CDR2 is SVGEGT in the germline V gene. The CDR3 runs 14 residues. For the CDR3, the DNA is TGTGCCAGCAGTTACTCTAGGACAGTCCAGCCCCAGCATTTT. Protein: CASSYSRTVQPQHF.

V is TRBV7-2 and J is TRBJ2-7; D is unresolved. The CDR3 totals 13 residues. V was clipped by 1 base and J by 1 base, with 5 bases between them. Germline values: CDR1 SGHTA, CDR2 FQGNSA. The CDR3: CASSLVPSYEQYF. CDR3 nucleotides: TGTGCCAGCAGCTTAGTCCCGTCCTACGAGCAGTACTTC.

V usage is TRBV7-2 and J usage is TRBJ2-7, with TRBD1 as a possible D gene (6 bases). This CDR3 has 14 residues. Per the germline V gene, CDR1 is SGHTA and CDR2 is FQGNSA. Trimming shortened V by 8 bases and J by 2 bases, and 16 bases separated the two germline ends. The CDR3 here is CASRLRDIAYEQYF. CDR3 DNA: TGTGCCAGCCGTCTCCGGGACATAGCCTACGAGCAGTACTTC.

This sequence joins TRBV24-1 and TRBJ1-2; TRBD1 is a possible D gene (6 bases). This CDR3 is built from 13 residues. Germline values: CDR1 KGHDR, CDR2 SFDVKD. V lost 3 bases to trimming and J lost 6 bases, with 10 bases between them. The CDR3 here is CATSDQGTDGYTF. CDR3 coding DNA: TGTGCCACCAGTGATCAGGGGACGGATGGCTACACCTTC.

V gene TRBV19 combines with J gene TRBJ2-1; tentatively, D is TRBD2 (5 bases). The V gene's germline CDR1 is LNHDA and CDR2 SQIVND (reference sequence). The CDR3 loop spans 14 amino acids. Trimming took off 3 bases at V and 5 bases at J, with 11 bases between the two ends. CDR3 sequence reads: CASSISSGDNEQFF. In DNA form, the CDR3 reads TGTGCCAGTAGTATCTCATCCGGGGACAATGAGCAGTTCTTC.

V and J are TRBV2 and TRBJ1-5, with D perhaps matching TRBD1 (5 bases). Trimming took off 5 bases at V and 5 bases at J, with 10 bases between the two ends. The CDR3 loop spans 13 amino acids. Germline-derived CDR1 and CDR2 are SNHLY and FYNNEI. The CDR3 sequence: CASSQGMDQPQHF. CDR3 in DNA: TGTGCCAGCAGTCAGGGAATGGATCAGCCCCAGCATTTT.

The chain couples TRBV21-1 to TRBJ2-7; the tabulated D call, TRBD2, remains unverified against the DNA. TRBV21-1 is termed a pseudogene. The CDR3 covers 14 residues. Here the CDR3 reads CASSALAGGYEQYF. CDR3 bases: TGTGCCAGCAGCGCACTAGCGGGAGGTTACGAGCAGTACTTC.

The chain joins TRBV19 to TRBJ2-2; a weak D match, TRBD2 (6 bases). Germline assignment: CDR1 LNHDA and CDR2 SQIVND (reference sequence). The V end lost 7 bases, the J end lost 0 bases, and 15 bases lay between the germline ends. CDR3 length equals 16 residues. CDR3 sequence: CASTVLGTSNTGELFF. For the CDR3, the DNA is TGTGCCAGTACTGTATTGGGGACTTCGAACACCGGGGAGCTGTTTTTT. Supplemented by reference TRBV19 and TRBJ2-2, the full variable domain reads DGGITQSPKYLFRKEGQNVTLSCEQNLNHDAMYWYRQDPGQGLRLIYYSQIVNDFQKGDIAEGYSVSREKKESFPLTVTSAQKNPTAFYLCASTVLGTSNTGELFFGEGSRLTVL.

The V call is TRBV10-1, the J call TRBJ2-1; TRBD1 agrees at 7 bases. The ends lost 0 bases at V and 5 bases at J; junction bases unmatched: 13. The CDR3 has 18 amino acids. CDR1 and CDR2 from the germline V gene are WNHNN and SYGVQD (reference sequence). In nucleotides, the CDR3 is TGCGCCAGCAGTGAGTCTTCGCAGGGGGTCAAGCGTGACAATGAGCAGTTCTTC. Translated: CASSESSQGVKRDNEQFF.

The chain recombines TRBV27 with TRBJ1-2; no clear D gene. There are 14 residues in the CDR3. Germline V gives CDR1 MNHEY, CDR2 SMNVEV (reference sequence). Between the trimmed V and J ends, which lost 3 bases and 0 bases, there was a span of 8 bases. The CDR3 loop reads CASSFGVSNYGYTF. The CDR3 DNA reads as TGTGCCAGCAGTTTCGGGGTATCTAACTATGGCTACACCTTC.

The rearrangement uses TRBV29-1 and TRBJ1-5; D unresolved. CDR1 is SQVTM, CDR2 ANQGSEA, per germline. V lost 5 bases to trimming and J lost 7 bases, with 15 bases between them. The CDR3 sequence is 13 residues long. The CDR3 reads CSVSGGLGQPQHF. The DNA of the CDR3 is TGCAGCGTTTCTGGAGGGCTTGGGCAGCCCCAGCATTTT. Full variable domain (remainder filled in from reference TRBV29-1 and TRBJ1-5): SAVISQKPSRDICQRGTSLTIQCQVDSQVTMMFWYRQQPGQSLTLIATANQGSEATYESGFVIDKFPISRPNLTFSTLTVSNMSPEDSSIYLCSVSGGLGQPQHFGDGTRLSIL.

This chain links TRBV5-8 with TRBJ2-5; the D is unclear. Between the trimmed V and J ends, which lost 4 bases and 2 bases, there was a span of 21 bases. From germline, CDR1 is SGHTS and CDR2 YDEGEE. This CDR3 has 17 residues. As DNA, the CDR3 is TGTGCCAGCAGCCTATCCCGGTTTGCCGGTTTTCAAGAGACCCAGTACTTC. It encodes CASSLSRFAGFQETQYF.

This CDR3 reads CASSLPRVGNQPQHF. CDR3 sequence (DNA): TGTGCCAGCAGTTTACCCAGGGTAGGCAATCAGCCCCAGCATTTT. The chain joins TRBV28 to TRBJ1-5; D may be TRBD1 (5 bases). Trimming shortened V by 2 bases and J by 2 bases, and 10 bases separated the two germline ends. Germline CDR1 and CDR2: MDHEN and SYDVKM. The CDR3 is 15 residues long.